These T cell receptor beta chains were read from a single sample in a study of cytomegalovirus exposure and HLA in healthy donors. Sequenced by immunoSEQ multiplex PCR; TCRdb stores in-frame clones only, minus some. The repertoire holds about 120,000 clones, with over 9.5% as singletons. Source material: PBMCs. The receptor source for this set is a woman aged 18-29 years in good health and CMV-seropositive. Both conserved end residues are part of each CDR3. A D gene is named only where the DNA matches it firmly. A clone size is listed for some rows: how often the clone was seen (once, few, many), or a class if it is expanded.

D gene,V gene,CDR3 length,J gene,clone size,CDR3 DNA,CDR3 protein
-,TRBV7-8,13,TRBJ1-5,-,TGTGCCAGCAGCTTACGGGAGAATCAGCCCCAGCATTTT,CASSLRENQPQHF
TRBD2,TRBV4-2,16,TRBJ2-1,-,TGTGCCAGCAGCCAAGATCGGCTAGCGGGAGACAATGAGCAGTTCTTC,CASSQDRLAGDNEQFF
-,TRBV11-2,15,TRBJ2-7,few,TGTGCCAGCAGCTTAGGTTCGGGACACTTCTACGAGCAGTACTTC,CASSLGSGHFYEQYF
-,TRBV6-1,14,TRBJ1-2,-,TGTGCCAGCAGTGAAGCCCAGGGTGACTATGGCTACACCTTC,CASSEAQGDYGYTF
-,TRBV30,15,TRBJ2-3,few,TGTGCCTGGGGACCAGGGACAAGCCGGCCAGATACGCAGTATTTT,CAWGPGTSRPDTQYF
TRBD2,TRBV27,14,TRBJ2-5,few,TGTGCCAGCAGTTTCGGCGGGAGTGTAGAGACCCAGTACTTC,CASSFGGSVETQYF
-,TRBV6-1,15,TRBJ1-5,-,TGTGCCAGCAGTGAACAGCAGGGGTTGGGTCAGCCCCAGCATTTT,CASSEQQGLGQPQHF
-,TRBV27,12,TRBJ1-2,few,TGTGCCAGCAGTCCCGCGACGGGTGGCTACACCTTC,CASSPATGGYTF
-,TRBV27,15,TRBJ1-5,-,TGTGCCAGTTCCTATAATTCGGTAAGCAATCAGCCCCAGCATTTT,CASSYNSVSNQPQHF
-,TRBV7-9,14,TRBJ1-1,few,TGTGCCAGCAGCTCCTCCGGGACTTACACTGAAGCTTTCTTT,CASSSSGTYTEAFF
-,TRBV5-1,14,TRBJ2-7,few,TGCGCCAGCAGCTTGCGGCGGAGCGAGGGCGAGCAGTACTTC,CASSLRRSEGEQYF
TRBD1,TRBV6-1,15,TRBJ2-2,-,TGTGCCAGCAGCCGACAGGGGATGAACACCGGGGAGCTGTTTTTT,CASSRQGMNTGELFF
-,TRBV29-1,13,TRBJ2-7,-,TGCAGCGTTGGGACAGTCAGCTCCTACGAGCAGTACTTC,CSVGTVSSYEQYF
TRBD2,TRBV4-2,18,TRBJ2-2,-,TGTGCCAGCAGCCAAGAGATATTAGCGGGAGGGAGGTCTGGGGAGCTGTTTTTT,CASSQEILAGGRSGELFF
TRBD2,TRBV7-9,15,TRBJ2-1,few,TGTGCCAGCAGACCCCGACTAGCGGTCTACAATGAGCAGTTCTTC,CASRPRLAVYNEQFF
-,TRBV7-9,19,TRBJ2-1,few,TGTGCCAGCAGCCCCTATAGCGCCAAGGGGGTAAGCTCCTACAATGAGCAGTTCTTC,CASSPYSAKGVSSYNEQFF
TRBD1,TRBV2,14,TRBJ2-7,-,TGTGCCAGCAGAGGGGACAGGGGATCCTACGAGCAGTACTTC,CASRGDRGSYEQYF
TRBD1,TRBV6-1,15,TRBJ2-7,-,TGTGCCAGCAATGCCGGGACAGGGTTTGGGGTCGAGCAGTACTTC,CASNAGTGFGVEQYF
TRBD2,TRBV7-9,17,TRBJ2-1,-,TGTGCCAGCAGCTTATACCGGACTAGCGGGAGGTACAATGAGCAGTTCTTC,CASSLYRTSGRYNEQFF
-,TRBV27,11,TRBJ2-7,-,TGTGCCAGCAGTTCCGGCGGGGAGCAGTACTTC,CASSSGGEQYF
TRBD2,TRBV27,15,TRBJ2-1,few,TGTGCCAGCAGTTTAATAGCGGGAGTTAACAATGAGCAGTTCTTC,CASSLIAGVNNEQFF
-,TRBV21-1,18,TRBJ2-2,few,TGTGCCAGCAGCAGCGATGATTTGTCGGTAGCAAACACCGGGGAGCTGTTTTTT,CASSSDDLSVANTGELFF
-,TRBV19,14,TRBJ1-2,-,TGTGCCAGTAGTCCACTACAGGGAGTGTATGGCTACACCTTC,CASSPLQGVYGYTF
-,TRBV2,14,TRBJ2-5,once,TGTGCCAGCAGTGAAGCGCTACCTCAAGAGACCCAGTACTTC,CASSEALPQETQYF
TRBD1,TRBV2,16,TRBJ1-1,few,TGTGCCACCACTCTGATTGGACAGGCCGCGAACACTGAAGCTTTCTTT,CATTLIGQAANTEAFF
-,TRBV7-9,15,TRBJ2-3,-,TGTGCCAGTGGAGGACAGAGCCCTAGCACAGATACGCAGTATTTT,CASGGQSPSTDTQYF
-,TRBV5-1,15,TRBJ2-1,-,TGCGCCAGCAGCGTGAAGTCAGGGGTTGGGAATGAGCAGTTCTTC,CASSVKSGVGNEQFF
-,TRBV7-3,15,TRBJ2-2,few,TGTGCCAGCAGCTTAGGTGACAGAAACACCGGGGAGCTGTTTTTT,CASSLGDRNTGELFF
TRBD1,TRBV2,13,TRBJ2-7,-,TGTGCCAGCCGGACAGGGGGATCCTACGAGCAGTACTTC,CASRTGGSYEQYF
-,TRBV30,16,TRBJ2-2,few,TGTGCCTGGAGTGTAATTAGACCGGGGGACACCGGGGAGCTGTTTTTT,CAWSVIRPGDTGELFF
-,TRBV28,15,TRBJ1-3,few,TGTGCCAGCAGTCCCGGTAGCATAAGCGGAAACACCATATATTTT,CASSPGSISGNTIYF
-,TRBV5-6,15,TRBJ1-1,-,TGTGCCAGCAGCTTGGGATTGGCAGGGAACACTGAAGCTTTCTTT,CASSLGLAGNTEAFF
TRBD1,TRBV18,15,TRBJ2-5,few,TGTGCCAGCTCACGGACAGGGGGCATTGGGGAGACCCAGTACTTC,CASSRTGGIGETQYF
-,TRBV5-5,15,TRBJ2-1,-,TGTGCCAGCAGCTTGGATGCGGGTGCTTGGAATGAGCAGTTCTTC,CASSLDAGAWNEQFF
-,TRBV11-2,16,TRBJ2-1,few,TGTGCCAGCAGCTTAGCCACTCGGACAGTCTACAATGAGCAGTTCTTC,CASSLATRTVYNEQFF
-,TRBV27,15,TRBJ2-1,-,TGTGCCAGCACCGATACAGGGTCGGACTACAATGAGCAGTTCTTC,CASTDTGSDYNEQFF
TRBD2,TRBV7-2,16,TRBJ2-1,-,TGTGCCAGCAGCGGCCTAGCGGGCTTATTGAACAATGAGCAGTTCTTC,CASSGLAGLLNNEQFF
-,TRBV29-1,14,TRBJ1-2,few,TGCAGCGTTGAAGATCTGGCCAGGGGAAATGGCTACACCTTC,CSVEDLARGNGYTF
TRBD1,TRBV7-2,15,TRBJ1-5,few,TGTGCCAGCAGCTTAGTCGGGGGACAGGGCCAGCCCCAGCATTTT,CASSLVGGQGQPQHF
TRBD1,TRBV5-1,15,TRBJ1-1,-,TGCGCCAGCAGCTTAACAGGGGTGGGGAACACTGAAGCTTTCTTT,CASSLTGVGNTEAFF
-,TRBV4-1,15,TRBJ1-2,-,TGCGCCAGCAGCCAAGAGCCATTAGCTAACTATGGCTACACCTTC,CASSQEPLANYGYTF
-,TRBV19,14,TRBJ2-1,few,TGTGCCAGTAGTATGGGGCAGGGTAACAATGAGCAGTTCTTC,CASSMGQGNNEQFF
-,TRBV5-1,14,TRBJ2-1,few,TGCGCCAGCAGTCCCCGGACTTCGTACAATGAGCAGTTCTTC,CASSPRTSYNEQFF
TRBD2,TRBV28,17,TRBJ2-1,few,TGTGCCAGCACACAGGATAGCGGGAGGGCCTTCTACAATGAGCAGTTCTTC,CASTQDSGRAFYNEQFF
-,TRBV10-3,13,TRBJ2-7,-,TGTGCCATCAGTCGGATCGGGACCTACGAGCAGTACTTC,CAISRIGTYEQYF
-,TRBV6-1,15,TRBJ2-7,-,TGTGCCAGCACCGCGGGGGCTAGCGGCTACTACGAGCAGTACTTC,CASTAGASGYYEQYF
TRBD1,TRBV7-9,15,TRBJ1-2,-,TGTGCCAGCAGCCCTGCGGGGACAGGTCTTTATGGCTACACCTTC,CASSPAGTGLYGYTF
-,TRBV11-2,17,TRBJ2-1,once,TGTGCCAGCAGCTTAGATGTACCAGGGGCCGGGAAAAATGAGCAGTTCTTC,CASSLDVPGAGKNEQFF
TRBD1,TRBV6-1,15,TRBJ1-2,few,TGTGCCAGCAGCGGAGGAACAGGGGTAGGCTATGGCTACACCTTC,CASSGGTGVGYGYTF
-,TRBV6-5,14,TRBJ2-2,few,TGTGCCAGCCGATATAGCGCTGACACCGGGGAGCTGTTTTTT,CASRYSADTGELFF